Listed here are 27 T cell receptor beta chains from one sample, sequenced in a study of tumor-infiltrating lymphocytes in glioblastoma multiforme. Multiple V-beta primers and a C-beta primer amplified TCRB from RNA. TCRdb fed the multiplex PCR reads into MiXCR, producing one record per CDR3 protein. Of 20,000 or so distinct CDR3 sequences in the sample, about two thirds were seen once. Sequences were obtained from peripheral blood. These receptors all come from a male donor with glioblastoma.

The chain joins TRBV20-1 to TRBJ1-6; D is ambiguous. V lost 1 base, J lost 8 bases, and 15 bases lay in between. Germline V gives CDR1 DFQATT, CDR2 SNEGSKA (reference sequence). This CDR3 comprises 15 residues. The CDR3 reads CSARGRGSVDSPLHF. CDR3 DNA: TGCAGTGCTAGAGGACGGGGTTCCGTGGATTCACCCCTCCACTTT.

This clonotype counts as medium-sized. The chain has TRBV6-1 and TRBJ1-1; possible D gene TRBD1, 5 bases. CDR3 length: 14 amino acids. The V end lost 2 bases, the J end lost 5 bases, and 12 bases lay between the germline ends. Germline lookup yields CDR1 MNHNS and CDR2 SASEGT. Here the CDR3 reads CASSERQGRTEAFF. The CDR3 region has the DNA TGTGCCAGCAGTGAAAGGCAGGGACGGACTGAAGCTTTCTTT.

A remark on this clonotype: The junction and the germline gene differ at one end; a read error may be behind it. This chain connects TRBV10-3 to TRBJ2-1; D remains unclear. The CDR3 is 16 amino acids. Germline loops: CDR1 ENHRY, CDR2 SYGVKD. The CDR3 DNA sequence: TGCACCATCAGTGAGTCGATTTCGAGCTCCTACAATGAGCAGTTCTTC. Translated: CTISESISSSYNEQFF.

With regard to this clonotype: One end of the junction varies from germline; a read error may be responsible. The V call is TRBV11-2, the J call TRBJ2-1; D remains unclear. Germline assignment: CDR1 SGHAT and CDR2 FQNNGV. This CDR3 contains 12 residues. CDR3 nucleotides: TGTACCAGCAGCCTGCATGGGAAAGAGCAGTTCTTC. It translates to CTSSLHGKEQFF.

Comments on this clonotype: One junction end does not reproduce the germline sequence, and a read error may be involved. The chain is built from TRBV11-2 and TRBJ2-7, with 7 bases fitting TRBD1. Germline V CDR1 and CDR2: SGHAT, FQNNGV. The CDR3 is 14 residues long. CDR3 sequence: CAIIPATGIYEQYF. As DNA, the CDR3 is TGCGCCATCATCCCAGCGACAGGGATATACGAGCAGTACTTC. Supplemented by reference TRBV11-2 and TRBJ2-7, the full variable domain reads EAGVAQSPRYKIIEKRQSVAFWCNPISGHATLYWYQQILGQGPKLLIQFQNNGVVDDSQLPKDRFSAERLKGVDSTLKIQPAKLEDSAVYLCAIIPATGIYEQYFGPGTRLTVT.

The CDR3 spells CASSRMRSSPLHF. CDR3 coding DNA: TGTGCCAGCAGCCGGATGCGGAGTTCACCCCTCCACTTT. V and J are TRBV11-3 and TRBJ1-6, with unresolved D. Trimming pared 5 bases from V and 9 bases from J, leaving 11 bases between. The CDR3 runs 13 residues. CDR1 is SGHNT, CDR2 YENEEA, per germline.

In its sample, this clonotype was seen many times. The rearrangement uses TRBV28 and TRBJ2-7; tentatively, D is TRBD1 (5 bases). V was clipped by 7 bases and J by 0 bases, with 16 bases between them. The length of the CDR3 is 15 residues. Per germline, CDR1 MDHEN and CDR2 SYDVKM. CDR3 nucleotides: TGTGCCAGCACCACAGGAGAGGCCAGCTCCTACGAGCAGTACTTC. Protein sequence: CASTTGEASSYEQYF.

Concerning this clonotype itself: The DNA is omitted, as the CDR3 cannot be located on it reliably, and the CDR3 follows TCRdb's listing. V gene TRBV11-2 combines with J gene TRBJ1-2. The CDR3 extends over 13 residues, inclusive of both ends. From germline, CDR1 is SGHAT and CDR2 FQNNGV. This CDR3 is CPSSFGSGNGYAF.

On this clonotype itself: One end of the junction fails to match germline, which may point to a read error. The chain has TRBV29-1 and TRBJ2-5; D gene ambiguous. The CDR3 length is 11 residues. CDR1 is SQVTM, CDR2 ANQGSEA, per germline. In DNA, the CDR3 is TGCAGCGTTACAGACCAAGAGACCCAGTGCTTC. This encodes CSVTDQETQCF.

This clonotype is labeled as large. The chain joins TRBV11-3 to TRBJ2-2; TRBD1 matches 9 bases. Germline values: CDR1 SGHNT, CDR2 YENEEA. The V gene end was trimmed by 5 bases and the J gene end by 6 bases; junction bases not matched to a gene: 7. This CDR3 spans 15 amino acids. Written as DNA, the CDR3 is TGTGCCAGCAGCCCGGGACAGGGTAGATCCGGGGAGCTGTTTTTT. This gives the protein CASSPGQGRSGELFF. The complete variable domain, with remaining parts taken from reference TRBV11-3 and TRBJ2-2, reads EAGVVQSPRYKIIEKKQPVAFWCNPISGHNTLYWYLQNLGQGPELLIRYENEEAVDDSQLPKDRFSAERLKGVDSTLKIQPAELGDSAVYLCASSPGQGRSGELFFGEGSRLTVL.

This clonotype appeared a single time. J is TRBJ2-5 and V is TRBV6-5, with D possibly being TRBD2 (6 bases). V was pared by 2 bases and J by 1 base, with 14 bases between. This CDR3 region has 16 residues. CDR1 and CDR2 (germline): MNHEY, SVGAGI. As DNA, the CDR3 is TGTGCCAGCAGTTACCCCTCGGCGGAGGGCCAAGAGACCCAGTACTTC. Translating it yields CASSYPSAEGQETQYF.

In the case of this clonotype: One end of the junction does not line up with germline, which may come from a read error. The chain recombines TRBV11-2 with TRBJ2-3, with D possibly TRBD2 on 6 matching bases. Germline CDR1 SGHAT, CDR2 FQNNGV. CDR3 length: 17 residues. This chain's CDR3 is CANSLDPANTSTYMQYF. CDR3 in DNA: TGTGCCAACAGCTTAGATCCTGCAAACACTAGCACATATATGCAGTATTTT.

This clonotype has a count of ten or more. The chain combines TRBV6-6 with TRBJ1-5, with a possible D match to TRBD1 (5 bases). CDR1 and CDR2 (germline): MNHNY, SVGAGI (reference sequence). This CDR3 comprises 12 residues. Trimming left V 9 bases short and J 2 bases short, with 8 bases between. In nucleotides, the CDR3 is TGTGCCAGTGGGGGTGGCAATCAGCCCCAGCATTTT. It specifies CASGGGNQPQHF.

The rearrangement uses TRBV28 and TRBJ2-3, with TRBD2 matching 14 bases. Germline V CDR1 and CDR2: MDHEN, SYDVKM. After removal of 7 bases from V and 7 bases from J, the junction contained 13 bases not matched to a gene. This CDR3 comprises 17 residues. The CDR3 DNA follows: TGTGCCAGCACTGACCCGGGACTAGCGGGAGTTGCTTATACGCAGTATTTT. It yields the protein CASTDPGLAGVAYTQYF.

This clonotype showed up just once. The chain carries TRBV4-1 and TRBJ2-7; 8 nucleotides agree with TRBD2. The V segment lost 2 bases and the J segment 3 bases; nucleotides outside the gene matches: 3. Per the germline V gene, CDR1 is MGHRA and CDR2 is YSYEKL. The CDR3 extends over 14 amino acids. The CDR3 nucleotides are TGCGCCAGCAGCCAACATCGGGGGGGCTACGAGCAGTACTTC. This translates into CASSQHRGGYEQYF.

The rearrangement joins TRBV7-9 to TRBJ2-1; 9 bases agree with TRBD1. CDR3 length: 14 amino acids. The ends lost 5 bases at V and 6 bases at J; junction bases unmatched: 5. Germline-derived CDR1 and CDR2 are SEHNR and FQNEAQ (reference sequence). The CDR3 reads CASSRLQGANEQFF. CDR3 in DNA: TGTGCCAGCAGCCGATTACAGGGGGCCAATGAGCAGTTCTTC.

A note on this clonotype: Compared with germline, one end of the junction differs, possibly owing to a read error. The chain employs TRBV11-1 and TRBJ2-6; weak D call: TRBD2 (5 bases). The germline V gene has CDR1 SGHAT and CDR2 FQDESV (reference sequence). The CDR3 length is 16 residues. The DNA of the CDR3 is TGTGTCAGCAGCTTAGGTGTCGGGACTGGGGCCAACGTCCTGACTTTC. Translation gives CVSSLGVGTGANVLTF.

As for this clonotype: Sequence at one end of the junction differs from germline and may be a read error. The chain links TRBV11-2 to TRBJ2-3; the D gene is possibly TRBD2 (5 bases). CDR3 size: 16 residues. Germline CDR1 and CDR2: SGHAT and FQNNGV. Written as DNA, the CDR3 is TGTGCCGGCAGCACTAGGGTAGCTGGAGGTTCAGACACGCAGTATTTT. Protein sequence: CAGSTRVAGGSDTQYF.

Comment on this clonotype: At one boundary the junction diverges from the germline segment, which might be a read error. The rearrangement uses TRBV29-1 and TRBJ2-7; no definite D call. Germline CDR1 and CDR2: SQVTM and ANQGSEA. The CDR3 loop spans 15 amino acids. This CDR3 reads CSVEERQQASYEQCF. The CDR3 nucleotides read TGCAGCGTTGAAGAGAGACAACAAGCATCCTACGAGCAGTGCTTT.

With regard to this clonotype: In this CDR3 the conserved last residue, phenylalanine or tryptophan, is missing, so a read error is likely. It is unclear where the CDR3 begins or ends on the DNA, so no DNA is shown, and the CDR3 is as TCRdb lists it. The chain links TRBV29-1 to TRBJ2-1. The CDR3 has 11 residues if both end residues are counted. The germline CDR1 and CDR2 sequences are SQVTM and ANQGSEA. The chain's CDR3 is CSVDLYNEQFL.

The rearrangement uses TRBV11-1 and TRBJ2-7; no clear D gene. Germline values: CDR1 SGHAT, CDR2 FQDESV (reference sequence). The CDR3 consists of 13 residues. Trimming left V 10 bases short and J 4 bases short, with 17 bases between. The CDR3 sequence: CAKTLDQWYEQYF. In DNA form, the CDR3 reads TGTGCCAAGACCCTGGATCAGTGGTACGAGCAGTACTTC.

The chain uses TRBV11-2 and TRBJ2-7; 13 bases map to TRBD2. The CDR3 length is 17 residues. Germline assignment: CDR1 SGHAT and CDR2 FQNNGV. V lost 9 bases, J lost 7 bases, and 18 bases stayed unmatched. The CDR3 loop is CASSPRWGLLAGGEQYF. CDR3 nucleotide sequence: TGTGCCAGTAGCCCCCGGTGGGGCCTACTAGCGGGGGGGGAGCAGTACTTC.

To note about this clonotype: A much larger clone is a single base away; this may be a read error. The chain has TRBV20-1 and TRBJ2-5; D is unresolved. The CDR3 has 13 amino acids. V lost 7 bases and J 2 bases, leaving 14 bases between the germline ends. Germline V CDR1 and CDR2: DFQATT, SNEGSKA (reference sequence). The DNA for the CDR3 is TGCAGTGTTACCCGACGGCTTCAAGAGACCCAGTACTTC. It encodes CSVTRRLQETQYF.

The chain carries TRBV5-1 and TRBJ2-1; 9 bases match TRBD1. With V trimmed by 4 bases and J by 4 bases, 6 bases remained unmatched. CDR1 and CDR2 from the germline V gene are SGHRS and YFSETQ. CDR3 length: 15 amino acids. The CDR3 sequence: CASSDPGQGYNEQFF. DNA of the CDR3: TGCGCCAGCAGCGACCCGGGACAGGGTTACAATGAGCAGTTCTTC.

The chain links TRBV11-2 to TRBJ2-1; D may be TRBD1 (5 bases). The ends were cut back, 7 bases at V and 7 bases at J, with 17 bases in the middle. From germline, CDR1 is SGHAT and CDR2 FQNNGV. CDR3 length: 14 amino acids. The CDR3 region is CASNLAGQANEQFF. In DNA form, the CDR3 reads TGTGCCAGCAATTTAGCTGGACAAGCAAATGAGCAGTTCTTC.

Points on this clonotype: One junction end disagrees with the germline gene, perhaps due to a read error. The genes are TRBV29-1 and TRBJ2-7; TRBD2 matches 10 bases. The germline gives CDR1 SQVTM, CDR2 ANQGSEA. This CDR3 is built from 14 residues. The DNA for the CDR3 is TGCAGCGCCGCCGGGCTAGCGGGGGACTACCAGCAGTACTTC. Its protein is CSAAGLAGDYQQYF.

As regards this clonotype: A much larger clone sits a single nucleotide away, making a read error possible. The chain is built from TRBV11-2 and TRBJ2-5; 7 bases agree with TRBD1. CDR1 SGHAT and CDR2 FQNNGV come from the germline V gene. The CDR3 has 14 amino acids. The junction had 7 bases not matched to a gene; V was cut back by 8 bases and J by 1 base. The CDR3 nucleotides read TGTGCCAGCTGCTCCGGACAGGTCCAAGAGACCCAGTACTTC. This codes for CASCSGQVQETQYF.